A selection of T cell receptor beta chains follows, all from one sample in a study of cytomegalovirus exposure and HLA in healthy donors. Sequenced by immunoSEQ multiplex PCR; TCRdb stores in-frame clones only, minus some. The table includes 150,000 to 200,000 clones, roughly 77% detected once. Sequenced sample: PBMCs. The receptors shown here come from a woman aged 40 to 50 in good health and CMV-seropositive. The CDR3 runs from the conserved cysteine through the conserved F or W. The D gene is left open where the match is weak. Size is stated for part of the rows, as once, few or many counts, or as a class when the clone is expanded.

V: TRBV5-1; size: -; J: TRBJ2-7; D: -; CDR3: CASSFATDYEQYF; DNA: TGCGCCAGCAGCTTCGCGACTGACTACGAGCAGTACTTC
V: TRBV11-2; size: -; J: TRBJ2-3; D: -; CDR3: CASSFVDTQYF; DNA: TGTGCCAGCAGCTTCGTAGATACGCAGTATTTT
V: TRBV6-5; size: -; J: TRBJ1-6; D: -; CDR3: CASSYLFHSPLHF; DNA: TGTGCCAGCAGTTACCTATTCCATTCACCCCTCCACTTT
V: TRBV13; size: -; J: TRBJ2-7; D: -; CDR3: CASSSQRLVDYEQYF; DNA: TGTGCCAGCAGTTCGCAACGGCTAGTAGATTACGAGCAGTACTTC
V: TRBV30; size: -; J: TRBJ1-1; D: TRBD1; CDR3: CACNRDRVPEAFF; DNA: TGTGCCTGCAACCGGGACAGGGTCCCTGAAGCTTTCTTT
V: TRBV7-9; size: -; J: TRBJ2-7; D: -; CDR3: CASSLARDWGSYEQYF; DNA: TGTGCCAGCAGCTTAGCTCGGGACTGGGGGTCCTACGAGCAGTACTTC
V: TRBV5-1; size: -; J: TRBJ2-1; D: TRBD2; CDR3: CASSLALEIAGLHNEQFF; DNA: TGCGCCAGCAGCTTGGCTCTTGAGATAGCGGGTTTACACAATGAGCAGTTCTTC
V: TRBV18; size: few; J: TRBJ2-6; D: -; CDR3: CASSPPDSSGANVLTF; DNA: TGTGCCAGCTCACCGCCGGACAGCTCTGGGGCCAACGTCCTGACTTTC
V: TRBV5-1; size: few; J: TRBJ2-1; D: TRBD2; CDR3: CASSPTFSGRAGDEQFF; DNA: TGCGCCAGCAGCCCCACTTTCAGCGGGAGGGCCGGGGATGAGCAGTTCTTC
V: TRBV30; size: -; J: TRBJ2-1; D: TRBD2; CDR3: CAWIREGNYEQFF; DNA: TGTGCCTGGATCCGGGAGGGCAACTATGAGCAGTTCTTC
V: TRBV5-1; size: -; J: TRBJ2-7; D: TRBD2; CDR3: CASTRGTSGDAGPHEQYF; DNA: TGCGCCAGCACCCGTGGTACTAGCGGGGACGCCGGCCCCCACGAGCAGTACTTC
V: TRBV7-2; size: -; J: TRBJ1-2; D: -; CDR3: CASSLVGGPLGSVYGYTF; DNA: TGTGCCAGCAGCTTAGTAGGAGGGCCCCTGGGGTCCGTATATGGCTACACCTTC
V: TRBV28; size: medium-sized; J: TRBJ2-7; D: TRBD2; CDR3: CASSSLPGTSGRVLSYEQYF; DNA: TGTGCCAGCAGTTCCCTCCCCGGGACTAGCGGGAGGGTCCTCTCCTACGAGCAGTACTTC
V: TRBV5-8; size: -; J: TRBJ1-4; D: -; CDR3: CASSTDTPNEKLFF; DNA: TGTGCCAGCAGCACAGACACCCCGAATGAAAAACTGTTTTTT
V: TRBV7-2; size: once; J: TRBJ2-1; D: -; CDR3: CASSLAPAPSAYNEQFF; DNA: TGTGCCAGCAGCTTAGCGCCAGCGCCGTCTGCCTACAATGAGCAGTTCTTC
V: TRBV7-3; size: -; J: TRBJ1-1; D: -; CDR3: CASSQSGISDTEAFF; DNA: TGTGCCAGCAGCCAATCGGGGATTTCGGACACTGAAGCTTTCTTT
V: TRBV29-1; size: -; J: TRBJ2-1; D: TRBD2; CDR3: CSVRREGSYNEQFF; DNA: TGCAGCGTTAGGCGGGAGGGCTCCTACAATGAGCAGTTCTTC
V: TRBV11-3; size: -; J: TRBJ2-2; D: TRBD2; CDR3: CASSSPTGGVTGELFF; DNA: TGTGCCAGCAGCTCTCCCACGGGGGGAGTAACCGGGGAGCTGTTTTTT
V: TRBV11-2; size: -; J: TRBJ2-3; D: TRBD2; CDR3: CASSIVAGGQRDTQYF; DNA: TGTGCCAGCAGCATCGTAGCGGGAGGGCAACGAGATACGCAGTATTTT
V: TRBV18; size: -; J: TRBJ2-7; D: TRBD2; CDR3: CASSPPGGTNSYEQYF; DNA: TGTGCCAGCTCACCACCGGGAGGGACTAACTCCTACGAGCAGTACTTC
V: TRBV7-9; size: -; J: TRBJ2-1; D: -; CDR3: CASSLAGVASTSYNEQFF; DNA: TGTGCCAGCAGCTTAGCGGGAGTAGCGTCGACCTCCTACAATGAGCAGTTCTTC
V: TRBV19; size: -; J: TRBJ1-5; D: -; CDR3: CASSLRGDDQPQHF; DNA: TGTGCCAGTAGCCTCAGGGGCGACGATCAGCCCCAGCATTTT
V: TRBV6-6; size: -; J: TRBJ1-4; D: -; CDR3: CASSSRGEKLFF; DNA: TGTGCCAGCAGCTCTCGGGGGGAAAAACTGTTTTTT
V: TRBV6-6; size: -; J: TRBJ2-5; D: -; CDR3: CASSYRHWDTETQYF; DNA: TGTGCCAGCAGTTACCGGCACTGGGACACAGAGACCCAGTACTTC